This passage covers 20 T cell receptor beta chains from one sample sequenced in a study of shared clonotypes between healthy human individuals. Naive CD8 cells, CD45RO-negative and positively selected for CCR7, excluded terminally differentiated effector memory CD45RA+ cells. Profiling relied on immunoSEQ multiplex PCR, and the TCRdb table lists in-frame clones only, not all of them. The sample carries 800,000 or so clones, 95% to 97% recorded once. The source material was naive CD8+ T cells sorted from blood. Receptor source: a man younger than 40 in good health.

J is TRBJ2-1 and V is TRBV7-3; 7 nucleotides align to TRBD2. The CDR3 spans 16 residues. The germline V gene has CDR1 SGHTA and CDR2 FQGTGA. Unmatched junction bases numbered 4, after V lost 2 bases and J lost 0 bases. The chain's CDR3 is CASSLSGGSSYNEQFF. In DNA, the CDR3 is TGTGCCAGCAGCTTATCCGGGGGGAGCTCCTACAATGAGCAGTTCTTC.

The CDR3 sequence: CASSQDASFGYNEQFF. The DNA of the CDR3 is TGCGCCAGCAGCCAAGATGCGTCGTTTGGGTACAATGAGCAGTTCTTC. J is TRBJ2-1 and V is TRBV4-1; D not certain. In germline, CDR1 is MGHRA, CDR2 YSYEKL. V gave up 0 bases and J gave up 4 bases, with 13 bases separating them. There are 16 residues in the CDR3.

CDR3 amino acids: CAVGRNIQYF. Here the CDR3 DNA reads TGTGCCGTGGGGCGAAACATTCAGTACTTC. V and J are TRBV27 and TRBJ2-4, with D perhaps matching TRBD1 (5 bases). The length of the CDR3 is 10 residues. Germline CDR1 is MNHEY and CDR2 is SMNVEV (reference sequence). Trimming shortened V by 11 bases and J by 6 bases, and 8 bases separated the two germline ends.

J is TRBJ2-7 and V is TRBV15, with 8 bases lining up with TRBD2. V shed 5 bases, J shed 3 bases, and the junction held 15 bases outside the gene matches. CDR1 and CDR2 from the germline V gene are LNHNV and YYDKDF (reference sequence). The CDR3 length is 17 residues. The CDR3 loop reads CATSSRGASGLRYEQYF. CDR3 nucleotides: TGTGCCACCAGCTCCCGGGGGGCTAGCGGGCTTCGCTACGAGCAGTACTTC.

The chain combines TRBV7-9 with TRBJ2-7, with D perhaps TRBD2 (6 bases). The V end was cut by 3 bases, the J end by 1 base, with 13 bases between. The CDR3 extends over 15 amino acids. Germline CDR1 reads SEHNR; CDR2 reads FQNEAQ (reference sequence). The CDR3 DNA reads TGTGCCAGCAGCTTCCCAGCGGGCCCATCCTACGAGCAGTACTTC. Amino acids: CASSFPAGPSYEQYF.

The chain carries TRBV29-1 and TRBJ2-1, with 9 bases identical to TRBD2. J lost 2 bases, V lost 1 base, and 6 bases had no gene match. The CDR3 sequence is 16 residues long. Germline V lookup: CDR1 SQVTM, CDR2 ANQGSEA. In DNA form, the CDR3 reads TGCAGCGTTGAAGGAGGTTTAGCGGGGGCCTACAATGAGCAGTTCTTC. Its protein product is CSVEGGLAGAYNEQFF.

This clone was observed once. This CDR3 is also generated by other DNA sequences in the sample. The chain links TRBV27 to TRBJ2-6; D ambiguous. V was cut by 5 bases and J by 0 bases, with 5 bases left in between. Germline V gives CDR1 MNHEY, CDR2 SMNVEV (reference sequence). This CDR3 comprises 14 residues. The DNA of the CDR3 is TGTGCCAGCAGTCCGTCCTCTGGGGCCAACGTCCTGACTTTC. This encodes CASSPSSGANVLTF.

The rearrangement uses TRBV7-2 and TRBJ2-5, with D possibly being TRBD1 or TRBD2 (5 bases each). Trimming cost V 5 bases and J 0 bases, with 25 bases left between them. Per the germline V gene, CDR1 is SGHTA and CDR2 is FQGNSA. CDR3 length: 19 residues. CDR3 sequence reads: CASSPEVLGETPYQETQYF. The CDR3 nucleotides are TGTGCCAGCAGCCCCGAGGTGCTGGGGGAAACCCCGTACCAAGAGACCCAGTACTTC.

This clone was seen a single time. The chain has TRBV6-6 and TRBJ1-1, with a tentative D call TRBD1 (5 bases). V was clipped by 5 bases and J by 2 bases, with 15 bases between them. The CDR3 runs to 15 residues. Germline V gene lookup returns CDR1 MNHNY and CDR2 SVGAGI (reference sequence). In DNA, the CDR3 is TGTGCCAGCAGTATGACAGACCTTATAAACACTGAAGCTTTCTTT. This gives the protein CASSMTDLINTEAFF.

The chain joins TRBV12-5 to TRBJ2-1, with 9 bases aligning to TRBD1. The germline CDR1 and CDR2 sequences are LGHNT and FRNRAP. The CDR3 loop spans 17 amino acids. The V and J ends lost 0 bases and 9 bases, in that order; junction bases with no gene match: 12. Written as DNA, the CDR3 is TGTGCTAGTGGTTTGGTATCTGTACAGGGGGCCCGGGTTGAGCAGTTCTTC. Translated: CASGLVSVQGARVEQFF. Combining the CDR3 with reference TRBV12-5 and TRBJ2-1 gives the whole variable domain DARVTQTPRHKVTEMGQEVTMRCQPILGHNTVFWYRQTMMQGLELLAYFRNRAPLDDSGMPKDRFSAEMPDATLATLKIQPSEPRDSAVYFCASGLVSVQGARVEQFFGPGTRLTVL.

This clone was detected once. This chain joins TRBV28 and TRBJ1-5; 7 bases line up with TRBD1. This CDR3 comprises 15 residues. Per germline, CDR1 MDHEN and CDR2 SYDVKM. V lost 4 bases to trimming and J lost 2 bases; unmatched junction nucleotides: 5. The CDR3 reads CASSSRGVGNQPQHF. CDR3 nucleotide sequence: TGTGCCAGCAGTTCCAGGGGGGTGGGCAATCAGCCCCAGCATTTT. Drawing the rest from reference TRBV28 and TRBJ1-5, the complete variable domain is DVKVTQSSRYLVKRTGEKVFLECVQDMDHENMFWYRQDPGLGLRLIYFSYDVKMKEKGDIPEGYSVSREKKERFSLILESASTNQTSMYLCASSSRGVGNQPQHFGDGTRLSIL.

The V call is TRBV7-9, the J call TRBJ1-2, with D unresolved. From germline, CDR1 is SEHNR and CDR2 FQNEAQ (reference sequence). This CDR3 is 15 amino acids long. Trimming took 5 bases from V and 6 from J, leaving 19 bases between them. The CDR3 bases are TGTGCCAGCAGCCACCAAGAAGCGGGAATAGATGGCTACACCTTC. It translates to CASSHQEAGIDGYTF.

The genes are TRBV7-9 and TRBJ2-7; weak D call: TRBD1 (6 bases). This CDR3 has 16 amino acids. Trimming shortened V by 1 base and J by 5 bases, and 18 bases separated the two germline ends. Germline values: CDR1 SEHNR, CDR2 FQNEAQ (reference sequence). Written as DNA, the CDR3 is TGTGCCAGCAGCTTAGAACAGGGTGCGAAAATGGACGAGCAGTACTTC. Its translation is CASSLEQGAKMDEQYF. The variable domain in full, completed from reference TRBV7-9 and TRBJ2-7, reads DTGVSQNPRHKITKRGQNVTFRCDPISEHNRLYWYRQTLGQGPEFLTYFQNEAQLEKSRLLSDRFSAERPKGSFSTLEIQRTEQGDSAMYLCASSLEQGAKMDEQYFGPGTRLTVT.

This clone showed up just once. The chain has TRBV11-3 and TRBJ2-2; no clear D gene. V gave up 4 bases and J gave up 8 bases, with 17 bases separating them. The CDR3 has 15 residues. Looked up from germline, CDR1 is SGHNT and CDR2 is YENEEA. The CDR3 reads CASSSPGSVEGELFF. CDR3 in DNA: TGTGCCAGCAGCTCTCCAGGTTCCGTGGAGGGGGAGCTGTTTTTT.

V usage is TRBV6-1 and J usage is TRBJ2-5; the match to TRBD2 covers 7 bases. The CDR3 has 14 residues. V lost 6 bases and J lost 2; bases outside the gene matches: 6. Germline CDR1 and CDR2: MNHNS and SASEGT. The CDR3 region is CASRSLAVQETQYF. DNA of the CDR3: TGTGCCAGCAGGTCCCTAGCGGTACAAGAGACCCAGTACTTC.

The rearrangement uses TRBV28 and TRBJ1-1; 9 bases map to TRBD1. CDR3 size: 16 residues. The J segment lost 4 bases and the V segment lost 3 bases, leaving 9 bases of the junction unmatched. Germline CDR1 is MDHEN and CDR2 is SYDVKM. The CDR3 sequence is CASSFRDRVLGTEAFF. As DNA, the CDR3 is TGTGCCAGCAGTTTCCGGGACAGGGTGCTGGGCACTGAAGCTTTCTTT.

The chain employs TRBV11-2 and TRBJ2-7, with D unclear. V lost 5 bases, J lost 5 bases, and 7 bases lay in between. Germline V lookup: CDR1 SGHAT, CDR2 FQNNGV. This CDR3 is 11 amino acids long. CDR3 nucleotide sequence: TGTGCCAGCAGCATCCGGGACGAGCAGTACTTC. Translating gives CASSIRDEQYF. The full variable domain, its missing parts supplied by reference TRBV11-2 and TRBJ2-7, is EAGVAQSPRYKIIEKRQSVAFWCNPISGHATLYWYQQILGQGPKLLIQFQNNGVVDDSQLPKDRFSAERLKGVDSTLKIQPAKLEDSAVYLCASSIRDEQYFGPGTRLTVT.

This chain uses TRBV29-1 with TRBJ2-3, with 10 bases matching TRBD2. CDR3 length equals 15 residues. Germline assignment: CDR1 SQVTM and CDR2 ANQGSEA. Trimming took 7 bases from V and 1 from J; bases not matched to a gene: 8. The CDR3: CSAMTSGSGTDTQYF. CDR3 coding DNA: TGCAGCGCCATGACTAGCGGGTCGGGCACAGATACGCAGTATTTT.

This clone was counted a single time. The V call is TRBV11-2, the J call TRBJ2-5; no firm D call. The germline V and J ends were trimmed by 5 bases and 5 bases, with 24 bases remaining between them. Germline V gene data show CDR1 as SGHAT and CDR2 as FQNNGV. CDR3 length equals 17 residues. The CDR3 here is CASSTAGPRAQSETQYF. In nucleotides, the CDR3 is TGTGCCAGCAGCACAGCCGGCCCCCGGGCCCAGTCGGAGACCCAGTACTTC.

V is TRBV27 and J is TRBJ2-3; 8 nucleotides match TRBD2. After removal of 3 bases from V and 2 bases from J, the junction contained 4 bases not matched to a gene. Germline assignment: CDR1 MNHEY and CDR2 SMNVEV (reference sequence). The CDR3 is 15 residues long. The CDR3 nucleotides are TGTGCCAGCAGTTTCGTAGCGGGAATCACAGATACGCAGTATTTT. Translating gives CASSFVAGITDTQYF.